These 22 T cell receptor beta chains share one sample of origin, sequenced in a study of cytomegalovirus exposure and HLA in healthy donors (dated 2017 in TCRdb). Library generation was performed with the immunoSEQ multiplex PCR assay. TCRdb obtained this table from immuneACCESS and retained in-frame rearrangements with V and J assigned. These tables miss some clones; where compared with another copy, unresolved V genes account for less than half of the shortfall, and the remainder is unexplained. Counted in this sample were under 100,000 clones; about 96% of them appeared once. The top ten hold 0.78% of the sample. Sequencing used PBMCs. The receptors here all came from a man in his late teens or twenties in good health and CMV-seronegative.

V usage is TRBV7-9 and J usage is TRBJ2-3; TRBD1 matches 8 bases. Germline CDR1 SEHNR, CDR2 FQNEAQ (reference sequence). Trimming cost V 4 bases and J 4 bases; bases outside gene matches: 13. The length of the CDR3 is 17 residues. CDR3 in DNA: TGTGCCAGCAGCTGGGGGCTGGACAGGGTATTGCCAGATACGCAGTATTTT. The encoded protein is CASSWGLDRVLPDTQYF.

This chain joins TRBV29-1 and TRBJ1-1; weak D call: TRBD1 (5 bases). The V end lost 3 bases, the J end lost 1 base, and 12 bases lay between the germline ends. The CDR3 sequence is 14 residues long. Looked up from germline, CDR1 is SQVTM and CDR2 is ANQGSEA. CDR3 in amino acids: CSVENGGGNTEAFF. Written as DNA, the CDR3 is TGCAGCGTTGAGAACGGGGGTGGGAACACTGAAGCTTTCTTT.

This chain connects TRBV6-6 to TRBJ2-4; possibly TRBD2 for D (7 bases). Germline CDR1 and CDR2: MNHNY and SVGAGI (reference sequence). This CDR3 region has 15 residues. V lost 7 bases and J lost 0, with 13 bases in between. The CDR3 region has the DNA TGTGCCAGCATCCCGGGGGGCCTAGCCAAAAACATTCAGTACTTC. It codes for CASIPGGLAKNIQYF.

The chain couples TRBV7-9 to TRBJ2-5, with D uncertain. Germline CDR1 reads SEHNR; CDR2 reads FQNEAQ (reference sequence). The CDR3 is 14 amino acids. The V and J ends lost 4 bases and 5 bases respectively, with 14 bases between them. The CDR3: CASSSLVSIETQYF. DNA of the CDR3: TGTGCCAGCAGCTCCCTAGTGTCTATTGAGACCCAGTACTTC.

This chain links TRBV5-6 with TRBJ2-1, with 11 bases identical to TRBD2. Germline lookup yields CDR1 SGHDT and CDR2 YYEEEE. V lost 4 bases to trimming and J lost 4 bases; unmatched junction nucleotides: 10. This CDR3 comprises 17 residues. The CDR3 is CASSDRLAGLLYNEQFF. The CDR3 region has the DNA TGTGCCAGCAGCGATAGACTAGCGGGACTTTTATACAATGAGCAGTTCTTC.

The chain joins TRBV6-5 to TRBJ2-4; D perhaps matches TRBD2 (5 bases). The CDR3 is made up of 16 amino acids. The V gene lost 0 bases and the J gene lost 0 bases, with 9 bases spanning the gap. The germline CDR1 and CDR2 sequences are MNHEY and SVGAGI. The CDR3 here is CASSYSLAGAKNIQYF. The CDR3 coding sequence is TGTGCCAGCAGTTACTCGTTGGCGGGAGCCAAAAACATTCAGTACTTC.

The rearrangement uses TRBV7-2 and TRBJ1-2; 9 bases are shared with TRBD1. Germline CDR1 and CDR2: SGHTA and FQGNSA. CDR3 length: 16 amino acids. After removal of 7 bases from V and 5 bases from J, the junction contained 14 bases not matched to a gene. The CDR3 DNA is TGTGCCAGCACCCCCCGGGACAGGGTAACGTTTTATGGCTACACCTTC. Translation: CASTPRDRVTFYGYTF.

This chain connects TRBV5-4 to TRBJ2-5; 12 nucleotides align to TRBD1. J lost 5 bases, V lost 3 bases, and 5 bases had no gene match. CDR3 size: 15 residues. From germline, CDR1 is SGHNT and CDR2 YYREEE (reference sequence). The CDR3 region is CASSSGTGGMETQYF. In DNA form, the CDR3 reads TGTGCCAGCAGCTCCGGGACAGGGGGCATGGAGACCCAGTACTTC. Full variable domain (remainder filled in from reference TRBV5-4 and TRBJ2-5): ETGVTQSPTHLIKTRGQQVTLRCSSQSGHNTVSWYQQALGQGPQFIFQYYREEENGRGNFPPRFSGLQFPNYSSELNVNALELDDSALYLCASSSGTGGMETQYFGPGTRLLVL.

The V and J genes are TRBV7-8 and TRBJ2-2; 13 positions match TRBD2. Losses at the gene ends were 5 bases for V and 2 bases for J; bases not matched to a gene: 11. Looked up from germline, CDR1 is SGHVS and CDR2 is FQNEAQ. This CDR3 has 19 amino acids. CDR3 protein: CASSTLAGGPIYNTGELFF. The CDR3 DNA follows: TGTGCCAGCAGCACACTAGCGGGAGGGCCTATTTATAACACCGGGGAGCTGTTTTTT.

V gene TRBV28 combines with J gene TRBJ1-3; unclear D gene. The CDR3 sequence is 20 residues long. V was pared by 6 bases and J by 7 bases, with 34 bases between. From germline, CDR1 is MDHEN and CDR2 SYDVKM. The CDR3 DNA is TGTGCCAGCAGCGCCTCATTTGCCCTCTTAAGACATCAATATTGGAACACCATATATTTT. Translated: CASSASFALLRHQYWNTIYF.

The gene calls are TRBV19 and TRBJ2-4, with a possible D match to TRBD2 (6 bases). The V gene lost 4 bases and the J gene lost 4 bases, with 17 bases spanning the gap. The CDR3 totals 16 residues. Germline loops: CDR1 LNHDA, CDR2 SQIVND (reference sequence). The CDR3 coding sequence is TGTGCCAGTAGTAAGGCGGGACCCAACCTAAAAAACATTCAGTACTTC. Translating it yields CASSKAGPNLKNIQYF.

The V gene is TRBV9, the J gene TRBJ1-2; TRBD1 is a possible D gene (6 bases). The V and J ends lost 0 bases and 8 bases respectively, with 11 bases between them. The CDR3 totals 13 residues. Germline V CDR1 and CDR2: SGDLS, YYNGEE. The CDR3 here is CASSVDVTGGYTF. Here the CDR3 DNA reads TGTGCCAGCAGCGTAGATGTGACAGGAGGCTACACCTTC. The whole variable domain, remainder taken from reference TRBV9 and TRBJ1-2, is DSGVTQTPKHLITATGQRVTLRCSPRSGDLSVYWYQQSLDQGLQFLIQYYNGEERAKGNILERFSAQQFPDLHSELNLSSLELGDSALYFCASSVDVTGGYTFGSGTRLTVV.

This sequence joins TRBV2 and TRBJ2-1; 9 bases agree with TRBD2. This CDR3 spans 14 amino acids. V dropped 3 bases and J dropped 6; count of bases not matched to a gene: 3. Germline V CDR1 and CDR2: SNHLY, FYNNEI. In DNA form, the CDR3 reads TGTGCCAGCAGTGAGAGTAGCGGGAGCAATGAGCAGTTCTTC. It encodes CASSESSGSNEQFF.

This sequence joins TRBV2 and TRBJ1-1; 8 nucleotides align to TRBD1. The junction had 14 bases not matched to a gene; V was cut back by 11 bases and J by 9 bases. The CDR3 contains 13 residues. The germline CDR1 and CDR2 sequences are SNHLY and FYNNEI. In DNA form, the CDR3 reads TGTGCCGGAAAAACGGGACAGGTGAATAAAGCTTTCTTT. Amino acids: CAGKTGQVNKAFF.

This rearrangement joins TRBV19 to TRBJ2-2; TRBD1 is a possible D gene (6 bases). Germline V lookup: CDR1 LNHDA, CDR2 SQIVND (reference sequence). V lost 5 bases and J 0 bases, leaving 10 bases between the germline ends. The CDR3 consists of 15 residues. For the CDR3, the DNA is TGTGCCAGTAGTCGGACAGCTCCGAACACCGGGGAGCTGTTTTTT. Protein sequence: CASSRTAPNTGELFF.

The CDR3 loop reads CASSLGDREETQYF. DNA of the CDR3: TGTGCCAGCAGCTTGGGGGACAGGGAAGAGACCCAGTACTTC. The chain combines TRBV5-6 with TRBJ2-5, with 9 bases that match TRBD1. The ends lost 0 bases at V and 3 bases at J; junction bases unmatched: 0. Germline CDR1 is SGHDT and CDR2 is YYEEEE. CDR3 length: 14 amino acids.

V gene TRBV11-3 combines with J gene TRBJ2-2; 7 positions match TRBD1. The CDR3 has 16 amino acids. The V gene's germline CDR1 is SGHNT and CDR2 YENEEA. V lost 4 bases to trimming and J lost 4 bases; unmatched junction nucleotides: 9. The DNA of the CDR3 is TGTGCCAGCAGCTCCTACGACAGGGTCGGCACCGGGGAGCTGTTTTTT. It specifies CASSSYDRVGTGELFF.

The CDR3 here is CASRIRQGTDTQYF. DNA for the CDR3: TGTGCCAGCAGAATAAGACAGGGCACAGATACGCAGTATTTT. The J gene is TRBJ2-3, the V gene TRBV5-4; perhaps TRBD1 as D (6 bases). The germline V and J ends were trimmed by 5 bases and 1 base, with 11 bases remaining between them. CDR1 and CDR2 (germline): SGHNT, YYREEE (reference sequence). There are 14 residues in the CDR3.

The chain combines TRBV5-4 with TRBJ1-5; 8 positions agree with TRBD1. Germline V gene sequence: CDR1 SGHNT, CDR2 YYREEE (reference sequence). There are 17 residues in the CDR3. J was trimmed by 4 bases and V by 4 bases; bases with no gene match: 13. The chain's CDR3 is CASSRTQGAKGNQPQHF. The CDR3 DNA follows: TGTGCCAGCAGCCGAACGCAGGGGGCGAAGGGGAATCAGCCCCAGCATTTT. The full variable domain, its missing parts supplied by reference TRBV5-4 and TRBJ1-5, is ETGVTQSPTHLIKTRGQQVTLRCSSQSGHNTVSWYQQALGQGPQFIFQYYREEENGRGNFPPRFSGLQFPNYSSELNVNALELDDSALYLCASSRTQGAKGNQPQHFGDGTRLSIL.

This chain joins TRBV5-1 and TRBJ2-1, with 10 positions matching TRBD2. This CDR3 has 15 residues. The junction had 6 bases not matched to a gene; V was cut back by 9 bases and J by 0 bases. Germline CDR1 and CDR2: SGHRS and YFSETQ. CDR3 sequence: CATQRTSGSYNEQFF. CDR3 bases: TGCGCCACCCAACGGACTAGCGGCTCCTACAATGAGCAGTTCTTC.

The chain is built from TRBV9 and TRBJ1-1; no firm D call. In germline, CDR1 is SGDLS, CDR2 YYNGEE. This CDR3 is 14 amino acids long. Trimming removed 0 bases from V and 4 bases from J, with 10 bases in between. CDR3 coding DNA: TGTGCCAGCAGCGTAGTCGAGCGGGGCACTGAAGCTTTCTTT. Translated: CASSVVERGTEAFF.

The CDR3 bases are TGTGCCAGCAGTTCTTCTTGGGCCAGCTCCTACGAGCAGTACTTC. This sequence encodes CASSSSWASSYEQYF. V usage is TRBV6-5 and J usage is TRBJ2-7; D gene ambiguous. Trimming took off 4 bases at V and 0 bases at J, with 13 bases between the two ends. The CDR3 sequence is 15 residues long. The germline CDR1 and CDR2 sequences are MNHEY and SVGAGI.